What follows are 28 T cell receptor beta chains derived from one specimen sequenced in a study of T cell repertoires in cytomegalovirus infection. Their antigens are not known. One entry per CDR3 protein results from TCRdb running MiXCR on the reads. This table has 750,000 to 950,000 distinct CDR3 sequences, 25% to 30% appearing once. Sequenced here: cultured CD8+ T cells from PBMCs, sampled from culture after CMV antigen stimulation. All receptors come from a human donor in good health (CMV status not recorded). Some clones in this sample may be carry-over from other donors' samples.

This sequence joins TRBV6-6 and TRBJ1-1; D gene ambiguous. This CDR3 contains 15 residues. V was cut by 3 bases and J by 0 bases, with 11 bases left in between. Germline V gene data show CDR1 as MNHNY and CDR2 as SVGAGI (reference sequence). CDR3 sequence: CASSYSRNMNTEAFF. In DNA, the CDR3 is TGTGCCAGCAGTTATTCCCGGAATATGAACACTGAAGCTTTCTTT.

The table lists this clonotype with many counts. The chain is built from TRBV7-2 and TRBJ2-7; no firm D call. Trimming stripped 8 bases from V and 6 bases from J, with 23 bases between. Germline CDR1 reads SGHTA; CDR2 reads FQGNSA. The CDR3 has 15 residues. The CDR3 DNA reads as TGTGCCAGCGTCCCGTCCCACTTCGATCCGTGCGAGCAGTACGTC. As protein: CASVPSHFDPCEQYV.

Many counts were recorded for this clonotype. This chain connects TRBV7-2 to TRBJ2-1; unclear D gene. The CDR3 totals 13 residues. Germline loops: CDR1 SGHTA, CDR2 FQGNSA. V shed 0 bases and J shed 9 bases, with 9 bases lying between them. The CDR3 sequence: CASSLALGPEQFF. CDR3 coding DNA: TGTGCCAGCAGCTTAGCTCTGGGCCCTGAGCAGTTCTTC.

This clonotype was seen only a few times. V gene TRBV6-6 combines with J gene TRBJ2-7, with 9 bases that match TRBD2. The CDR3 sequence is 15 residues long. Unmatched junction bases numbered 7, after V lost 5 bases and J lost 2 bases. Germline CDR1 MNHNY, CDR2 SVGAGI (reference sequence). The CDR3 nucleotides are TGTGCCAGCAGTACGATCAGCGGGGGGACCTACGAGCAGTACTTC. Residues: CASSTISGGTYEQYF.

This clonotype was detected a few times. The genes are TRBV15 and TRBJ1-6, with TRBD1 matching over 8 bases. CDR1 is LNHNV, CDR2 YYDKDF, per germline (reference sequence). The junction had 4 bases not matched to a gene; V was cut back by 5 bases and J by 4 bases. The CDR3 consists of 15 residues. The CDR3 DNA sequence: TGTGCCACCAGCGGGGACAGGACTTATAATTCACCCCTCCACTTT. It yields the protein CATSGDRTYNSPLHF.

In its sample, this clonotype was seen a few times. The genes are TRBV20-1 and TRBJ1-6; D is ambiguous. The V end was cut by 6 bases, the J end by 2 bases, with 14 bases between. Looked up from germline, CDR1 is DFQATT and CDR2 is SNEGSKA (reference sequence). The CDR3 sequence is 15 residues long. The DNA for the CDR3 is TGCAGTGCCCGAAAATCGGGGACCTATAATTCACCCCTCCACTTT. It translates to CSARKSGTYNSPLHF.

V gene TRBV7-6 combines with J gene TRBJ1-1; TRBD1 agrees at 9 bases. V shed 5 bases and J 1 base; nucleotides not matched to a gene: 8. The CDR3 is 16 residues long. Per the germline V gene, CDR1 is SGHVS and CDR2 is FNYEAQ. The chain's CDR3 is CASSPSDRGKNTEAFF. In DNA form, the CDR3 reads TGTGCCAGCAGCCCATCTGACAGGGGGAAGAACACTGAAGCTTTCTTT.

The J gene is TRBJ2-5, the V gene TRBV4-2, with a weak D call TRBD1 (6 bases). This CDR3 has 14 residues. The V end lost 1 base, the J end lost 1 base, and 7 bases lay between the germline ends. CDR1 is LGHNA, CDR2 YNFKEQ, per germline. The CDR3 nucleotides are TGTGCCAGCAGCCAAGGAGGGGGCCAAGAGACCCAGTACTTC. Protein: CASSQGGGQETQYF.

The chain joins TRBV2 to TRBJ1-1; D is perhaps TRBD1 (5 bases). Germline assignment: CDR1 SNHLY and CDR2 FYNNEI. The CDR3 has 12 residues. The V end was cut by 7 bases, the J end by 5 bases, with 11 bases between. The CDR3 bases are TGTGCCAGCACCGGGGGGTATACTGAAGCTTTCTTT. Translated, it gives CASTGGYTEAFF.

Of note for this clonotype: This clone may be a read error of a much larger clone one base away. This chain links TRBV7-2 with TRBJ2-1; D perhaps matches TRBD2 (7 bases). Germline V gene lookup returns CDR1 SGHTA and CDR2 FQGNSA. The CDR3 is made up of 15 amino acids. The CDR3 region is CASGLDGGHYNEQFF. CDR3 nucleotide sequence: TGTGCCAGCGGCTTAGACGGGGGGCACTACAATGAGCAGTTCTTC. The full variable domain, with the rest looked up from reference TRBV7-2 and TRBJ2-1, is GAGVSQSPSNKVTEKGKDVELRCDPISGHTALYWYRQSLGQGLEFLIYFQGNSAPDKSGLPSDRFSAERTGGSVSTLTIQRTQQEDSAVYLCASGLDGGHYNEQFFGPGTRLTVL.

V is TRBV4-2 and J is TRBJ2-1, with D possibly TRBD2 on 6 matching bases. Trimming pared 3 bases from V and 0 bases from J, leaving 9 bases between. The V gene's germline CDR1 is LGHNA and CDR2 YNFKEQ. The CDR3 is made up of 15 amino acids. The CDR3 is CASSHVGGSYNEQFF. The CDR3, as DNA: TGTGCCAGCAGCCACGTCGGGGGCTCCTACAATGAGCAGTTCTTC.

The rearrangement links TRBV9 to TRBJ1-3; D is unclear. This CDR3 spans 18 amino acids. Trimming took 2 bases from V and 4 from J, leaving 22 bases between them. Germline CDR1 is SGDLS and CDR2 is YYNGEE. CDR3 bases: TGTGCCAGCAGCGTCCGACTGGCGGCGGCGGGTAGCGGAAACACCATATATTTT. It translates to CASSVRLAAAGSGNTIYF.

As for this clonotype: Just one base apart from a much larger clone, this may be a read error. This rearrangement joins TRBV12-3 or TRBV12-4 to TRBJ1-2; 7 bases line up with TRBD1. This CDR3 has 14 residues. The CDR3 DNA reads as TGTGTCAGCAGTCCGACAGGGCCGTCATATGGCTACACCTTC. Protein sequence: CVSSPTGPSYGYTF.

CDR3 bases: TGTGCCAGCAAAGACAGGGGTGGTCAGCCCCAGCATTTT. Translation gives CASKDRGGQPQHF. The V and J genes are TRBV6-5 and TRBJ1-5; 8 bases agree with TRBD1. The CDR3 sequence is 13 residues long. Germline-derived CDR1 and CDR2 are MNHEY and SVGAGI. J was trimmed by 6 bases and V by 7 bases; bases with no gene match: 5.

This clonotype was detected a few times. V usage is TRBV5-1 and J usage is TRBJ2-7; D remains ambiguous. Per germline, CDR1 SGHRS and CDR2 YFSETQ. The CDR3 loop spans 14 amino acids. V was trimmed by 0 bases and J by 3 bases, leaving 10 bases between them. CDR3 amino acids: CASSLAFQFYEQYF. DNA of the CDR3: TGCGCCAGCAGCTTGGCCTTCCAGTTCTACGAGCAGTACTTC.

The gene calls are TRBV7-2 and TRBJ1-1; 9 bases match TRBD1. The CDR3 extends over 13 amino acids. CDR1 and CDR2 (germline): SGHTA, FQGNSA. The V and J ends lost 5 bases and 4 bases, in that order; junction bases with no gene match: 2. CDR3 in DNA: TGTGCCAGCAGCGGGACAGGGATCACTGAAGCTTTCTTT. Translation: CASSGTGITEAFF.

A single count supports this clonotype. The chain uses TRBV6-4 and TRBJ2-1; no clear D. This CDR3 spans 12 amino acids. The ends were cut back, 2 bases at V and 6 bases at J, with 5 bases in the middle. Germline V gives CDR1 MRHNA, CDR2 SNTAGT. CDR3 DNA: TGTGCCAGCAGTGACCTTACCAATGAGCAGTTCTTC. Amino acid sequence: CASSDLTNEQFF.

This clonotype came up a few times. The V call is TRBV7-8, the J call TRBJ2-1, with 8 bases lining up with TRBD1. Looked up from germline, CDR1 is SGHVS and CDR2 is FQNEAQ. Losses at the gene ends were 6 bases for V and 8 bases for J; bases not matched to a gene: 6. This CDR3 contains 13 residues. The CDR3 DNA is TGTGCCAGCAGGGGGCCGGACAGGGATGAGCAGTTCTTC. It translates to CASRGPDRDEQFF.

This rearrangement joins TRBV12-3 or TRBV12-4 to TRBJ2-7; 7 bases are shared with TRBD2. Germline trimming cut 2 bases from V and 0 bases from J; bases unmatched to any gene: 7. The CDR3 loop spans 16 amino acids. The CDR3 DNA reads TGTGCCAGCAGTTTATCGTTGGGACTATACTCCTACGAGCAGTACTTC. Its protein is CASSLSLGLYSYEQYF.

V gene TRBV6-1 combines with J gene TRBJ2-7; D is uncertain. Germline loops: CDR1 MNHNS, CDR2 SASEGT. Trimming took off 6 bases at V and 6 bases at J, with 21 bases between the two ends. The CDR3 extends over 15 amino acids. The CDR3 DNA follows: TGTGCCAGCAGAATCGACGGATCCCCTTTCGCCGAGCAGTACTTC. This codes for CASRIDGSPFAEQYF.

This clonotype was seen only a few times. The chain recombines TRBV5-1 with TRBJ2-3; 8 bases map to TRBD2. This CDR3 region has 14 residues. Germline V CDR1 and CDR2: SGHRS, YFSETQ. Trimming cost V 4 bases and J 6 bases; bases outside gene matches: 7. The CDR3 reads CASSPGGAEDTQYF. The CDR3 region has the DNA TGCGCCAGCAGCCCCGGGGGGGCTGAGGATACGCAGTATTTT.

The CDR3 protein is CASRTGAWPQHF. CDR3 in DNA: TGTGCCAGTAGGACAGGTGCTTGGCCCCAGCATTTT. This rearrangement joins TRBV19 to TRBJ1-5; possibly TRBD1 for D (6 bases). Trimming pared 6 bases from V and 9 bases from J, leaving 12 bases between. The germline gives CDR1 LNHDA, CDR2 SQIVND (reference sequence). This CDR3 is 12 amino acids long.

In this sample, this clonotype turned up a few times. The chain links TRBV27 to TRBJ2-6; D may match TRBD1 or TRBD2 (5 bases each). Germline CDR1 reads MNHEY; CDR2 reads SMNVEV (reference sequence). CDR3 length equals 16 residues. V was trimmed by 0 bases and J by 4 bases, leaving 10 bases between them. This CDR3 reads CASSLSGVDGANVLTF. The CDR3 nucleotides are TGTGCCAGCAGTTTATCGGGGGTTGACGGGGCCAACGTCCTGACTTTC.

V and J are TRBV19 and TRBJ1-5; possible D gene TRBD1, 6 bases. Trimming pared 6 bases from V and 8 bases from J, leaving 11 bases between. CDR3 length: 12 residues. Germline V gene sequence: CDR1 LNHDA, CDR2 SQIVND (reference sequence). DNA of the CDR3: TGTGCCAGTAGACAGGGCCCAGAGCCCCAGCATTTT. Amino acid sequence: CASRQGPEPQHF.

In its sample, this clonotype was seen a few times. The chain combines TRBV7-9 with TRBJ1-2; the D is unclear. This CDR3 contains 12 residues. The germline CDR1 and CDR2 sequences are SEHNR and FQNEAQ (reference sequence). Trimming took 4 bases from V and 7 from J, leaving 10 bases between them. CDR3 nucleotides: TGTGCCAGCAGCTCCGACACCCTTGGCTACACCTTC. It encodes CASSSDTLGYTF.

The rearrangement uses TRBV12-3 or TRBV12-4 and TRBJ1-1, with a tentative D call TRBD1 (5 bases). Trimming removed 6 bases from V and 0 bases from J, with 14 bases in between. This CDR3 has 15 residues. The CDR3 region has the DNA TGTGCCAGCAGCTACTCAGGGAATCTGAACACTGAAGCTTTCTTT. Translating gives CASSYSGNLNTEAFF.

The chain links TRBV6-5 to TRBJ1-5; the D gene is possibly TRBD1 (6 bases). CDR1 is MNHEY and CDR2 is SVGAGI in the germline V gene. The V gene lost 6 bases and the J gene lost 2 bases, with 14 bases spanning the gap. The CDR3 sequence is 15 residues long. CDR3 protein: CASRPNRVGNQPQHF. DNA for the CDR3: TGTGCCAGCAGGCCAAACAGGGTCGGCAATCAGCCCCAGCATTTT.

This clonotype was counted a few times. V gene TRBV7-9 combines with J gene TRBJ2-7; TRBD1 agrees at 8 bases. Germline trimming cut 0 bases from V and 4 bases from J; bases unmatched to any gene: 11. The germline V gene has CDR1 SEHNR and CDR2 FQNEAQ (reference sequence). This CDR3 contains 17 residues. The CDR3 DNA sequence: TGTGCCAGCAGCTTAGCTTCCAGGGGGCTCCAGCTTTACGAGCAGTACGTC. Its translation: CASSLASRGLQLYEQYV.